The T cell receptor beta chain described here comes from a study of cytomegalovirus exposure and HLA in healthy donors. Broader study findings: Immune exposure was documented only through CMV serostatus.

As regards this clone: The antigen is unknown.

Healthy bone marrow donors made up the cohort. V gave up 6 bases and J gave up 5 bases; unmatched junction bases: 7. The CDR3 contains 14 residues. Germline CDR1 reads MNHEY; CDR2 reads SVGAGI. With 60 Vbeta and 13 Jbeta primers, the PCR was carried out. Sequencing was performed with immunoSEQ multiplex PCR; in TCRdb, only in-frame clones are kept and a portion is missing. The sample includes 130,000 to 150,000 clones, about 80% of them seen just once. This chain joins TRBV6-5 and TRBJ1-5; TRBD1 matches 7 bases. The source material was PBMCs. The clonotype originates from a woman in her sixties or seventies in good health and CMV-seropositive. This chain's CDR3 is CASRETGSHQPQHF. As DNA, the CDR3 is TGTGCCAGCAGGGAGACAGGGAGTCATCAGCCCCAGCATTTT.